This TCR beta chain was observed in a study of blood T cell repertoires in COVID-19. This clone was detected once. TCRdb keeps only in-frame clones here, not all; method: immunoSEQ multiplex PCR. The sample shows about 130,000 clones, around 89% of them seen only once. The CDR3 extends over 15 amino acids. Germline V lookup: CDR1 LNHDA, CDR2 SQIVND (reference sequence). J lost 1 base, V lost 5 bases, and 5 bases had no gene match. The chain uses TRBV19 and TRBJ2-7, with 10 bases fitting TRBD1. This receptor was taken from a man in his sixties with COVID-19, enrolled during active disease. The material sequenced was peripheral blood. DNA for the CDR3: TGTGCCAGTAGTCCCCGGGACAGGGGTTCCTACGAGCAGTACTTC. This codes for CASSPRDRGSYEQYF.